This T cell receptor (beta chain) was captured in a study of T cells after yellow fever vaccination. A few counts support this clonotype. MiXCR, applied by TCRdb to the 5' RACE reads, yields one record per CDR3 protein. The sample shows more than 90,000 distinct CDR3 sequences, around 8% of them seen only once. This receptor was identified in a young man who received the YFV17D yellow fever vaccine. Sample: CD8+ T cells sorted from PBMCs, taken 45 days after the yellow fever booster vaccination.

CDR3 in DNA: TGCGCCAGCAGCACCCGATCCTACAATGAGCAGTTCTTC. Translating gives CASSTRSYNEQFF. This chain joins TRBV5-1 and TRBJ2-1; D gene unclear. CDR1 and CDR2 (germline): SGHRS, YFSETQ. Trimming removed 4 bases at V and 1 base at J, with 6 bases between. The CDR3 sequence is 13 residues long.